Included here is one T cell receptor (beta chain) sequence, with context. Its antigen is not known. Libraries were prepared by immunoSEQ multiplex PCR; TCRdb keeps only in-frame clonotypes and omits some of them. The sample consists of about 64,000 clones, approximately 84% of them appearing once. This entry is derived from a study of a mutant IDH1 vaccine in newly diagnosed glioma. The wider study: Vaccine administration was initiated 4-6 weeks following radiotherapy alone, or with temozolomide cycles. Study-level results: Apparently unrelated to pseudoprogression were changes in the top peripheral T cell clonotypes.

Trimming left V 6 bases short and J 3 bases short, with 14 bases between. The CDR3 sequence is 14 residues long. From germline, CDR1 is LNHDA and CDR2 SQIVND (reference sequence). Noted time point: week 11, during vaccination. With topical imiquimod, each dose of the vaccine consisted of 300 ug of mutant IDH1 20-mer peptide. The sequencing used PBMCs, collected from a glioma patient whose treatment included an IDH1 peptide vaccine. The V call is TRBV19, the J call TRBJ1-1; D is unclear. The TCR was taken from a woman aged 50 to 65 with glioma. Here the CDR3 reads CASSLAVEYTEAFF. CDR3 nucleotide sequence: TGTGCCAGTAGCCTCGCCGTAGAGTACACTGAAGCTTTCTTT.